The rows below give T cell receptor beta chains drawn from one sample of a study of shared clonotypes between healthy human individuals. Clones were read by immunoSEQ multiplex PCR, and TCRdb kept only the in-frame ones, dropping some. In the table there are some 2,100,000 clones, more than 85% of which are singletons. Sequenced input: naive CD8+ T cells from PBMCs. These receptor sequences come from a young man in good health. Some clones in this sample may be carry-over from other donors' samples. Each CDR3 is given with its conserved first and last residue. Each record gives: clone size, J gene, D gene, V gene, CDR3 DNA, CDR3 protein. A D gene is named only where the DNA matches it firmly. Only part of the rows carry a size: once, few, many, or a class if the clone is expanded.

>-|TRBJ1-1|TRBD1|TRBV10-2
TGCGCCAGCAGTGCCTCTCCCGGGACAGAGAACACTGAAGCTTTCTTT
CASSASPGTENTEAFF
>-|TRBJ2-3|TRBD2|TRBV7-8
TGTGCCAGCAGCTTTCTAGCGGGAGGGGGAGATACGCAGTATTTT
CASSFLAGGGDTQYF
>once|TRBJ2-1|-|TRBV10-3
TGTGCCATCAGCAAGGCGGACAAGCCCCGGGCCCGATACAATGAGCAGTTCTTC
CAISKADKPRARYNEQFF
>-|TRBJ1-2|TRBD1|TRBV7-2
TGTGCCAGCAGCGAAAGGGACAGGGGGGAGGCTAACTATGGCTACACCTTC
CASSERDRGEANYGYTF
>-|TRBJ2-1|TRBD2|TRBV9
TGTGCCAGCAGCGCCAATTTGGGACTAGCGGGTTCCAGGGGTGAGCAGTTCTTC
CASSANLGLAGSRGEQFF
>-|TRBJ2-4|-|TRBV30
TGTGCCTGGAGTGTATGGGGGGCCTTGCACAGGGGCGAGACCAAAAACATTCAGTACTTC
CAWSVWGALHRGETKNIQYF
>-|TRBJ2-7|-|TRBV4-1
TGCGCCAGCAGCCCAACCCAGGTCATACTCGAGCAGTACTTC
CASSPTQVILEQYF
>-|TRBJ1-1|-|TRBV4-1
TGCGCCAGCAGCCAAGATCTAGATCGGGAGTCGAACACTGAAGCTTTCTTT
CASSQDLDRESNTEAFF
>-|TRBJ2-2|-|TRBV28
TGTGCCAGCAGTATGACTAGTGGCACCGGGGAGCTGTTTTTT
CASSMTSGTGELFF
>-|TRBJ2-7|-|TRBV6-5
TGTGCCAGCAGTCCCCGGGGACCAGGAGCCTACGAGCAGTACTTC
CASSPRGPGAYEQYF
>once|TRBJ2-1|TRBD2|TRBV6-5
TGTGCCACAGAGACTAGCGGCCTTTCCTACAATGAGCAGTTCTTC
CATETSGLSYNEQFF
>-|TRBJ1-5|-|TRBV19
TGTGCCAGTAGTATAGGAGGGCTGCGCAATCAGCCCCAGCATTTT
CASSIGGLRNQPQHF
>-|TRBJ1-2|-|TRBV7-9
TGTGCCAGCAGCTTAGCCGAGCGGGGAAAGGGAGACTATGGCTACACCTTC
CASSLAERGKGDYGYTF
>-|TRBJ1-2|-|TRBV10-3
TGTGCCATCAGTGAGTCCTACAGCTACACCTTC
CAISESYSYTF
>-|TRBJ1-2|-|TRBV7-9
TGTGCCAGCAGCTTAAAGCCACAGTTTCGCTATGGCTACACCTTC
CASSLKPQFRYGYTF
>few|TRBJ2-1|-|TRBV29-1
TGCAGCGTTGCCCAGCTGAACTACAATGAGCAGTTCTTC
CSVAQLNYNEQFF
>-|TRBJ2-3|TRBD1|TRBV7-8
TGTGCCAGCGGACCTGGGACAGGGTCCACAGATACGCAGTATTTT
CASGPGTGSTDTQYF
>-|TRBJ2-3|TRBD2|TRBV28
TGTGCCAGCAGTACCTATATTGCCGGGACTAGCATTAGCACAGATACGCAGTATTTT
CASSTYIAGTSISTDTQYF
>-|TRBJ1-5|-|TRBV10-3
TGTGCCATCGGGACACCCTATAGCAATCAGCCCCAGCATTTT
CAIGTPYSNQPQHF
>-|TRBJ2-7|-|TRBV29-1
TGCAGCGTCGAAGGACAGAATACCTACGAGCAGTACTTC
CSVEGQNTYEQYF
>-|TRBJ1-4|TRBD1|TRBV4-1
TGCGCCAGCAGCCAGGGGGGACAGTACGCTGAAAAACTGTTTTTT
CASSQGGQYAEKLFF
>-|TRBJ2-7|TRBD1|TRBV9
TGTGCCAGCAGCCCTCGACAGGGCAACTCCTACGAGCAGTACTTC
CASSPRQGNSYEQYF
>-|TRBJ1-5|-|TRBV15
TGTGCCACCAGCAGAGCGTCAGGGTACAATCAGCCCCAGCATTTT
CATSRASGYNQPQHF
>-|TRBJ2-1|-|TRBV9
TGTGCCAGCAGCGTAGGGCAGGGGACCTACAATGAGCAGTTCTTC
CASSVGQGTYNEQFF
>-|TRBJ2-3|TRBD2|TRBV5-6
TGTGCCAGCAGCAGCCTACTAGCGGGAGTTGGGGATACGCAGTATTTT
CASSSLLAGVGDTQYF
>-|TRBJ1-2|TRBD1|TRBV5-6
TGTGCCAGCAGCTTCGGGACAGATGGCTACACCTTC
CASSFGTDGYTF
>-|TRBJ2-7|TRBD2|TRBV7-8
TGTGCCAGCAGCTCATCCACTAGCGGGAGGGCCAGGTTGCACGAGCAGTACTTC
CASSSSTSGRARLHEQYF
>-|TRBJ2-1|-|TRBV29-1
TGCAGCGTTGAAGAGGCTTCGGGGGAGCAGTTCTTC
CSVEEASGEQFF
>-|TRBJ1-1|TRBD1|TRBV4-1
TGCGCCAGCAGCTCACACCCGGGACAGGGAGAGACTGAAGCTTTCTTT
CASSSHPGQGETEAFF
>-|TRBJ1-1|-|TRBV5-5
TGTGCCAGCAGCTGGATCGGCCCTCCTAGAGAATTGAACACTGAAGCTTTCTTT
CASSWIGPPRELNTEAFF